The T cell receptor (beta chain) described here comes from a study of T cell responses to AZD1222 COVID-19 vaccine. Germline V CDR1 and CDR2: LNHDA, SQIVND (reference sequence). The length of the CDR3 is 15 residues. V was clipped by 5 bases and J by 2 bases, with 15 bases between them. General study points: A mostly white British donor set with more females was recruited, and clonal diversity was possibly underestimated.

Concerning this clone itself: Its specificity is unknown.

Repertoires were generated with immunoSEQ multiplex PCR, while TCRdb's copy carries only in-frame clones and drops some. The table shows about 130,000 clones, with around nine tenths occurring only once. The sample was peripheral blood, taken on day 0 of AZD1222 vaccination. The rearrangement joins TRBV19 to TRBJ1-2; TRBD1 is a possible D gene (5 bases). The TCR originated in an adult in good health. The CDR3 reads CASSVVGTENYGYTF. CDR3 sequence (DNA): TGTGCCAGTAGTGTTGTAGGGACGGAGAACTATGGCTACACCTTC.